The 25 T cell receptor beta chains listed next were all sequenced from one sample in a study of cytomegalovirus exposure and HLA in healthy donors. PCR used 60 Vbeta primers and 13 Jbeta primers. Sequenced by immunoSEQ multiplex PCR; TCRdb stores in-frame clones only, minus some. This sample carries approximately 130,000 clones, approximately 80% of them seen once, and the ten largest clones take roughly 1.2%. The sample comprised PBMCs. These receptors came from a girl between 2 and 10 years old in good health and CMV-seronegative.

This clone has a handful of counts. The chain links TRBV20-1 to TRBJ2-1; TRBD2 matches 11 bases. CDR1 and CDR2 from the germline V gene are DFQATT and SNEGSKA (reference sequence). The CDR3 consists of 11 residues. With V trimmed by 5 bases and J by 13 bases, 4 bases remained unmatched. The CDR3 spells CSAFGLAGQFF. In nucleotides, the CDR3 is TGCAGTGCTTTCGGACTAGCGGGCCAGTTCTTC.

V and J are TRBV7-9 and TRBJ2-7, with D tentatively TRBD2 (5 bases). Germline loops: CDR1 SEHNR, CDR2 FQNEAQ (reference sequence). Between the trimmed V and J ends, which lost 1 base and 7 bases, there was a span of 26 bases. The CDR3 is 18 residues long. The CDR3 bases are TGTGCCAGCAGCTTAGGCTTCGGCGGGCCCGACGTACCGGGGGAGCAGTACTTC. It encodes CASSLGFGGPDVPGEQYF.

This clone was recorded only once. This sequence joins TRBV9 and TRBJ2-7; 9 positions match TRBD1. This CDR3 has 16 amino acids. Germline V gene data show CDR1 as SGDLS and CDR2 as YYNGEE. V was pared by 0 bases and J by 5 bases, with 9 bases of the junction left unmatched. This CDR3 reads CASSVVVGDRAHEQYF. The DNA of the CDR3 is TGTGCCAGCAGCGTAGTGGTTGGGGACAGGGCCCACGAGCAGTACTTC.

This clone has a handful of counts. V gene TRBV7-8 combines with J gene TRBJ1-5; D might be TRBD1 (5 bases). The length of the CDR3 is 16 residues. Trimming took 2 bases from V and 2 from J, leaving 13 bases between them. CDR1 is SGHVS, CDR2 FQNEAQ, per germline. CDR3 coding DNA: TGTGCCAGCAGCTTATTCGTCCAGGGTGGCAATCAGCCCCAGCATTTT. Amino acid sequence: CASSLFVQGGNQPQHF.

There are a few counts of this clone. V usage is TRBV6-6 and J usage is TRBJ1-3, with D possibly TRBD1 on 6 matching bases. V lost 4 bases, J lost 0 bases, and 13 bases lay in between. Germline-derived CDR1 and CDR2 are MNHNY and SVGAGI (reference sequence). This CDR3 comprises 16 residues. CDR3 amino acids: CASSWGRQISGNTIYF. Written as DNA, the CDR3 is TGTGCCAGCAGTTGGGGGCGTCAGATCTCTGGAAACACCATATATTTT.

This clone was detected only once. The V gene is TRBV10-2, the J gene TRBJ2-1, with TRBD2 identical over 10 bases. From germline, CDR1 is WSHSY and CDR2 SAAADI. V trimming: 2 bases; J trimming: 10 bases; junction bases outside the gene matches: 8. This CDR3 has 15 amino acids. This CDR3 reads CASSELAGVLKEQFF. The CDR3 bases are TGCGCCAGCAGTGAGCTAGCGGGAGTGTTGAAGGAGCAGTTCTTC.

This chain connects TRBV2 to TRBJ2-7; tentatively, D is TRBD1 (5 bases). Germline loops: CDR1 SNHLY, CDR2 FYNNEI. Trimming stripped 6 bases from V and 3 bases from J, with 15 bases between. The CDR3 loop spans 14 amino acids. The chain's CDR3 is CASSLTELLYEQYF. Here the CDR3 DNA reads TGTGCCAGCAGCTTGACAGAACTCCTCTACGAGCAGTACTTC. The full variable domain, its missing parts supplied by reference TRBV2 and TRBJ2-7, is EPEVTQTPSHQVTQMGQEVILRCVPISNHLYFYWYRQILGQKVEFLVSFYNNEISEKSEIFDDQFSVERPDGSNFTLKIRSTKLEDSAMYFCASSLTELLYEQYFGPGTRLTVT.

The V gene is TRBV7-9, the J gene TRBJ2-3, with 11 bases that match TRBD2. Germline CDR1 reads SEHNR; CDR2 reads FQNEAQ (reference sequence). V was clipped by 5 bases and J by 1 base; unmatched bases: 5. The CDR3 is 16 residues long. CDR3 nucleotides: TGTGCCAGCAGCCTAACTAGCGGGGGACGCACAGATACGCAGTATTTT. Translation gives CASSLTSGGRTDTQYF.

The genes are TRBV10-3 and TRBJ2-7, with unresolved D. V was shortened by 3 bases and J by 4 bases, with 4 bases between the two germline ends. The germline CDR1 and CDR2 sequences are ENHRY and SYGVKD. The CDR3 extends over 11 amino acids. DNA for the CDR3: TGTGCCATCAGTGACTCGTACGAGCAGTACTTC. Translating gives CAISDSYEQYF.

V usage is TRBV28 and J usage is TRBJ1-2; perhaps TRBD1 as D (6 bases). CDR3 length equals 13 residues. Germline assignment: CDR1 MDHEN and CDR2 SYDVKM. Trimming took off 6 bases at V and 7 bases at J, with 15 bases between the two ends. CDR3 loop: CASRQGSLSGYTF. The CDR3 DNA is TGTGCCAGCAGACAGGGCTCCTTAAGTGGCTACACCTTC.

This chain links TRBV27 with TRBJ1-5; D unclear. The ends were cut back, 0 bases at V and 7 bases at J, with 7 bases in the middle. The CDR3 contains 13 residues. The germline gives CDR1 MNHEY, CDR2 SMNVEV (reference sequence). As DNA, the CDR3 is TGTGCCAGCAGTTTATCGAGGTACCAGCCCCAGCATTTT. Its protein is CASSLSRYQPQHF.

Only a few counts were recorded for this clone. This chain uses TRBV4-2 with TRBJ2-1; 9 nucleotides line up with TRBD2. Germline CDR1 reads LGHNA; CDR2 reads YNFKEQ. V gave up 0 bases and J gave up 0 bases; unmatched junction bases: 6. The length of the CDR3 is 18 residues. The CDR3 loop reads CASSQDGSSGSSYNEQFF. Here the CDR3 DNA reads TGTGCCAGCAGCCAAGATGGGAGTAGCGGGAGCTCCTACAATGAGCAGTTCTTC.

This chain joins TRBV18 and TRBJ1-3; D remains unclear. V lost 4 bases and J 0 bases, leaving 19 bases between the germline ends. The CDR3 runs to 18 residues. The germline V gene has CDR1 KGHSH and CDR2 LQKENI. CDR3 residues: CASSRHLDGESSGNTIYF. DNA for the CDR3: TGTGCCAGCTCACGGCATCTTGACGGGGAGAGCTCTGGAAACACCATATATTTT.

V and J are TRBV2 and TRBJ2-7; TRBD2 matches 10 bases. The CDR3 spans 15 residues. V was clipped by 6 bases and J by 0 bases; unmatched bases: 5. The germline V gene encodes CDR1 SNHLY and CDR2 FYNNEI. Here the CDR3 DNA reads TGTGCCAGCAGGAAAGCTAGCGGGAGCTCCTACGAGCAGTACTTC. It translates to CASRKASGSSYEQYF.

The chain employs TRBV13 and TRBJ2-5; D remains ambiguous. Between the trimmed V and J ends, which lost 2 bases and 4 bases, there was a span of 11 bases. The CDR3 spans 14 residues. Germline V lookup: CDR1 PRHDT, CDR2 FYEKMQ (reference sequence). CDR3 bases: TGTGCCAGCAGCTTAAGCCCCCAAAGAGAGACCCAGTACTTC. Amino acids: CASSLSPQRETQYF.

The chain is built from TRBV4-3 and TRBJ2-1; TRBD2 matches at 10 bases. Trimming at V came to 0 bases and at J to 15 bases, leaving 17 bases not matched to a gene. The CDR3 sequence is 17 residues long. Germline assignment: CDR1 LGHNA and CDR2 YSLEER. The CDR3 DNA follows: TGCGCCAGCAGCCAAGATAGTTGGGCTAGCGGGGGTTACCGACCGTTCTTC. Translation gives CASSQDSWASGGYRPFF.

This clone was detected once. This chain links TRBV30 with TRBJ1-3; TRBD1 aligns across 8 bases. After removal of 2 bases from V and 3 bases from J, the junction contained 3 bases not matched to a gene. The CDR3 contains 14 residues. CDR1 and CDR2 (germline): GTSNPN, SVGIG (reference sequence). This CDR3 reads CAWSTGGGGNTIYF. The CDR3 DNA sequence: TGTGCCTGGAGTACAGGGGGAGGTGGAAACACCATATATTTT.

The J gene is TRBJ1-2, the V gene TRBV10-3; possible D gene TRBD1, 5 bases. Trimming shortened V by 4 bases and J by 3 bases, and 6 bases separated the two germline ends. This CDR3 is 12 amino acids long. CDR1 is ENHRY, CDR2 SYGVKD, per germline. The CDR3 nucleotides are TGTGCCATCAGTGCGGGGGACTATGGCTACACCTTC. Protein: CAISAGDYGYTF.

The rearrangement joins TRBV6-5 to TRBJ2-7; D is perhaps TRBD1 (6 bases). This CDR3 comprises 15 residues. CDR1 is MNHEY and CDR2 is SVGAGI in the germline V gene. The V and J ends lost 6 bases and 4 bases respectively, with 19 bases between them. CDR3 coding DNA: TGTGCCAGCAGGGATCCGGGCAGGGGAACGTACGAGCAGTACTTC. Translated: CASRDPGRGTYEQYF.

This chain uses TRBV5-1 with TRBJ2-2; the match to TRBD1 covers 10 bases. The V gene end was trimmed by 0 bases and the J gene end by 4 bases; junction bases not matched to a gene: 0. Germline loops: CDR1 SGHRS, CDR2 YFSETQ. The length of the CDR3 is 15 residues. CDR3 in DNA: TGCGCCAGCAGCTTGGGGACAGGGGGCACCGGGGAGCTGTTTTTT. This gives the protein CASSLGTGGTGELFF.

V usage is TRBV2 and J usage is TRBJ2-1; 10 nucleotides align to TRBD2. CDR3 length: 16 amino acids. Germline CDR1 and CDR2: SNHLY and FYNNEI. The junction had 8 bases not matched to a gene; V was cut back by 3 bases and J by 6 bases. The CDR3 DNA follows: TGTGCCAGCAGTGAGGGGGGGACTAGCGAGAGCAATGAGCAGTTCTTC. It translates to CASSEGGTSESNEQFF.

The chain carries TRBV27 and TRBJ2-1; tentatively, D is TRBD2 (6 bases). The germline V gene encodes CDR1 MNHEY and CDR2 SMNVEV (reference sequence). There are 16 residues in the CDR3. V gave up 6 bases and J gave up 7 bases, with 22 bases separating them. The CDR3 DNA is TGTGCCAGCAGCCCCTCTCTCGGGCTAGCGATAAATGAGCAGTTCTTC. Protein sequence: CASSPSLGLAINEQFF.

This sequence joins TRBV9 and TRBJ1-1; D unclear. This CDR3 region has 14 residues. Germline-derived CDR1 and CDR2 are SGDLS and YYNGEE. Deletions cut 0 bases from V and 0 bases from J, with 6 bases between. CDR3 DNA sequence: TGTGCCAGCAGCGTAGGCGGGGTGAACACTGAAGCTTTCTTT. Translating it yields CASSVGGVNTEAFF.

The rearrangement uses TRBV28 and TRBJ2-7; perhaps TRBD1 as D (5 bases). Germline V lookup: CDR1 MDHEN, CDR2 SYDVKM. The CDR3 has 13 residues. V lost 7 bases, J lost 2 bases, and 12 bases lay in between. CDR3 DNA: TGTGCCAGCATGTTCAGGGAAACCTACGAGCAGTACTTC. Its protein product is CASMFRETYEQYF.

The chain combines TRBV19 with TRBJ2-5; 9 bases line up with TRBD2. Near its end, the DNA agrees better with TRBJ2-7, so the J call may be wrong. CDR3 length: 13 residues. Germline CDR1 reads LNHDA; CDR2 reads SQIVND (reference sequence). CDR3 residues: CASSGLAFSEQYF. CDR3 nucleotide sequence: TGTGCCAGTAGTGGACTAGCGTTCTCCGAGCAGTACTTC.